One sample yielded the 6 T cell receptor beta chains listed below, sequenced in a study of OX40 agonist ivuxolimab in advanced cancers. TCRdb's table, derived via immunoSEQ multiplex PCR, lists solely in-frame clones and lacks some. The table records tens of thousands of clones, roughly 80% of them present only once. The sequenced sample was CD4+ or CD8+ T cells sorted from blood, obtained in a trial of the OX40 agonist ivuxolimab. All receptors derive from an adult with an advanced solid tumor such as melanoma, head and neck, liver or kidney cancer.

The J gene is TRBJ2-7, the V gene TRBV5-1; D possibly uses TRBD1 or TRBD2 (6 bases each). CDR3 length: 13 amino acids. V was cut by 6 bases and J by 3 bases, with 13 bases left in between. CDR1 and CDR2 from the germline V gene are SGHRS and YFSETQ. DNA for the CDR3: TGCGCCAGCACCCCGGGGGCGGGCTACGAGCAGTACTTC. Protein sequence: CASTPGAGYEQYF.

This clone was seen once. This chain uses TRBV7-2 with TRBJ2-3, with no clear D. CDR1 and CDR2 from the germline V gene are SGHTA and FQGNSA. The CDR3 contains 13 residues. V shed 6 bases and J shed 2 bases, with 9 bases lying between them. CDR3 nucleotide sequence: TGTGCCAGCAGGGGAACAGTCACAGATACGCAGTATTTT. Amino acid sequence: CASRGTVTDTQYF.

This chain uses TRBV23-1 with TRBJ2-6, with unresolved D. TRBV23-1 is known as an ORF, though its function is uncertain. V lost 7 bases and J 5 bases, leaving 24 bases between the germline ends. The CDR3 spans 18 residues. In DNA form, the CDR3 reads TGCGCCAGCATCCCCGCGATAACAACAGCTACTCGGGCCAACGTCCTGACTTTC. This codes for CASIPAITTATRANVLTF.

This chain uses TRBV7-2 with TRBJ2-7, with D possibly being TRBD2 (6 bases). The germline gives CDR1 SGHTA, CDR2 FQGNSA. The length of the CDR3 is 15 residues. With 5 bases removed from V and 1 base from J, the gap between germline ends came to 15 bases. For the CDR3, the DNA is TGTGCCAGCAGCCCCCCTTGGCGGGGTTCCTACGAGCAGTACTTC. Translating it yields CASSPPWRGSYEQYF.

V gene TRBV6-1 combines with J gene TRBJ1-2; 9 bases are shared with TRBD1. The germline V gene has CDR1 MNHNS and CDR2 SASEGT. This CDR3 is built from 16 residues. V lost 4 bases, J lost 3 bases, and 9 bases stayed unmatched. CDR3 DNA sequence: TGTGCCAGCAGTGTCGCCGGGACAGGGAAGGACTATGGCTACACCTTC. It translates to CASSVAGTGKDYGYTF.

V and J are TRBV28 and TRBJ2-1; TRBD2 aligns across 8 bases. Unmatched junction bases numbered 5, after V lost 3 bases and J lost 4 bases. Germline CDR1 MDHEN, CDR2 SYDVKM. CDR3 size: 15 residues. The DNA for the CDR3 is TGTGCCAGCAGTTTGTCGCTAGCGGGTTACAATGAGCAGTTCTTC. Residues: CASSLSLAGYNEQFF.